The rows below give T cell receptor beta chains drawn from one sample of a study of cytomegalovirus exposure and HLA in healthy donors. This table comes from immunoSEQ multiplex PCR, and its TCRdb copy is limited to in-frame clones, with some not included. The table has about 160,000 clones, about 72% seen once. What was sequenced was PBMCs. These receptors all come from a man aged 45-65 years in good health and CMV-seropositive. Both conserved end residues are part of each CDR3. Fields, in order: clone size, V gene, J gene, D gene, CDR3 DNA, CDR3 protein. The D gene is left open where the match is weak. Clone size is stated in some rows and not others, as once, few, many or a class when expanded.

abundance: -; v_gene: TRBV5-1; j_gene: TRBJ2-3; d_gene: TRBD1; CDR3nt: TGCGCCAGCAGCTTGGCTACTCGGACAGGGAATGCAGATACGCAGTATTTT; CDR3aa: CASSLATRTGNADTQYF
abundance: -; v_gene: TRBV7-2; j_gene: TRBJ1-2; d_gene: TRBD1; CDR3nt: TGTGCCAGCAGCTCAAGAACCGGACAGGTGGGGGCTAACTATGGCTACACCTTC; CDR3aa: CASSSRTGQVGANYGYTF
abundance: few; v_gene: TRBV21-1; j_gene: TRBJ2-7; d_gene: -; CDR3nt: TGTGCCAGCAGCAGAGGACAATCCCTCTCCTACGAGCAGTACTTC; CDR3aa: CASSRGQSLSYEQYF
abundance: few; v_gene: TRBV5-4; j_gene: TRBJ2-7; d_gene: -; CDR3nt: TGTGCCAGCAGCTCTCCGGACGGGACCTACGAGCAGTACTTC; CDR3aa: CASSSPDGTYEQYF
abundance: -; v_gene: TRBV30; j_gene: TRBJ1-6; d_gene: TRBD1; CDR3nt: TGTGCCTGGAGTTCAACAGGGGTATACTCACCCCTCCACTTT; CDR3aa: CAWSSTGVYSPLHF
abundance: -; v_gene: TRBV20-1; j_gene: TRBJ1-2; d_gene: -; CDR3nt: TGCAGTGCCCCCACAGGGTGGGGCTACACCTTC; CDR3aa: CSAPTGWGYTF
abundance: -; v_gene: TRBV6-5; j_gene: TRBJ1-2; d_gene: -; CDR3nt: TGTGCCAGCAGTTACCAGGAGGGTTCCAATGGCTACACCTTC; CDR3aa: CASSYQEGSNGYTF
abundance: -; v_gene: TRBV30; j_gene: TRBJ2-7; d_gene: -; CDR3nt: TGTGCCTGGACCCAGGGGTACGAGCAGTACTTC; CDR3aa: CAWTQGYEQYF
abundance: -; v_gene: TRBV4-2; j_gene: TRBJ2-1; d_gene: TRBD2; CDR3nt: TGTGCCAGCAGCCAAGAATCGCGGTCTAGCGGGGGGTCCTACAATGAGCAGTTCTTC; CDR3aa: CASSQESRSSGGSYNEQFF
abundance: -; v_gene: TRBV11-2; j_gene: TRBJ1-2; d_gene: TRBD1; CDR3nt: TGTGCCAGCAGCGCCCCTGACAGGGCCGGGAACTATGGCTACACCTTC; CDR3aa: CASSAPDRAGNYGYTF
abundance: -; v_gene: TRBV27; j_gene: TRBJ1-2; d_gene: -; CDR3nt: TGTGCCAGCAGTTTGCGGGGGCGCCCCGATGGCTACACCTTC; CDR3aa: CASSLRGRPDGYTF
abundance: once; v_gene: TRBV5-1; j_gene: TRBJ2-2; d_gene: TRBD1; CDR3nt: TGCGCCAGCAGCTTGGGGGGGACAGACAACACCGGGGAGCTGTTTTTT; CDR3aa: CASSLGGTDNTGELFF
abundance: -; v_gene: TRBV7-9; j_gene: TRBJ1-1; d_gene: -; CDR3nt: TGTGCCAGCAGCTTAGGTGGAGGGACGAACACTGAAGCTTTCTTT; CDR3aa: CASSLGGGTNTEAFF
abundance: -; v_gene: TRBV9; j_gene: TRBJ2-7; d_gene: -; CDR3nt: TGTGCCAGCAGCGTAGAGCCCCGCGGCTCTGGTGAGCAGTACTTC; CDR3aa: CASSVEPRGSGEQYF
abundance: -; v_gene: TRBV30; j_gene: TRBJ2-2; d_gene: -; CDR3nt: TGTGCCTGGAGTCCCCCCCCACGTTCAGCGGCTTACACCGGGGAGCTGTTTTTT; CDR3aa: CAWSPPPRSAAYTGELFF
abundance: -; v_gene: TRBV10-3; j_gene: TRBJ2-1; d_gene: TRBD2; CDR3nt: TGTGCCGCCCTGCCTCTAGCGGGGGCCACCCTTCGGGACAATGAGCAGTTCTTC; CDR3aa: CAALPLAGATLRDNEQFF
abundance: -; v_gene: TRBV4-3; j_gene: TRBJ1-1; d_gene: TRBD1; CDR3nt: TGCGCCAGCAGCCAAGACAGGGGGCCAACTGAAGCTTTCTTT; CDR3aa: CASSQDRGPTEAFF
abundance: -; v_gene: TRBV29-1; j_gene: TRBJ2-7; d_gene: TRBD1; CDR3nt: TGCAGCGTTGAAGGTCGGGACAGGGGCTACGAGCAGTACTTC; CDR3aa: CSVEGRDRGYEQYF
abundance: -; v_gene: TRBV2; j_gene: TRBJ1-2; d_gene: TRBD1; CDR3nt: TGTGCCAGCATTAGGGACAGGAGAAATTATGGCTACACCTTC; CDR3aa: CASIRDRRNYGYTF
abundance: few; v_gene: TRBV5-6; j_gene: TRBJ2-7; d_gene: -; CDR3nt: TGTGCCAGCAGCGTAACTTTAAATTCAGAGCAGTACTTC; CDR3aa: CASSVTLNSEQYF
abundance: -; v_gene: TRBV19; j_gene: TRBJ2-7; d_gene: -; CDR3nt: TGTGCCAGTAGTATAGATCTCGTCTACGAGCAGTACTTC; CDR3aa: CASSIDLVYEQYF
abundance: -; v_gene: TRBV9; j_gene: TRBJ2-2; d_gene: TRBD1; CDR3nt: TGTGCCAGCAGCGCAAGGACAGGGGACGGGGAGCTGTTTTTT; CDR3aa: CASSARTGDGELFF
abundance: -; v_gene: TRBV7-8; j_gene: TRBJ1-5; d_gene: TRBD1; CDR3nt: TGTGCCAGCAGCCGACAGGGGGCGAATTATCAGCCCCAGCATTTT; CDR3aa: CASSRQGANYQPQHF